This entry concerns a single T cell receptor beta chain. No antigen is known for it. This entry is derived from a study of OX40 agonist ivuxolimab in advanced cancers. Study as a whole: Each dose-escalation patient presented with hepatocellular carcinoma, melanoma, renal cell or head and neck cancer.

The CDR3 has 17 amino acids. The V gene end was trimmed by 1 base and the J gene end by 3 bases; junction bases not matched to a gene: 9. Germline V gene lookup returns CDR1 LGHNA and CDR2 YSLEER. Assay: immunoSEQ multiplex PCR; the TCRdb copy retains only in-frame clones and omits some. The sample holds 90,000 to 100,000 clones, 70% to 90% seen once. Findings and caveats of the study: Expanded clones were, on average, more numerous among CD8+ T cells than CD4+. Low levels of normalized T-cell clonal expansion also appeared in some nonresponders. Expanded peripheral T cells had an undetermined antigen specificity.

This material consisted of CD4+ or CD8+ T cells sorted from blood, taken in a trial of the OX40 agonist ivuxolimab. This receptor was taken from an adult with an advanced solid tumor such as melanoma, head and neck, liver or kidney cancer. The chain couples TRBV4-3 to TRBJ2-3; the match to TRBD2 covers 8 bases. CDR3 DNA sequence: TGCGCCAGCAGCCAAGGTGCCGGCGGGGGGAGGACAGATACGCAGTATTTT. This sequence encodes CASSQGAGGGRTDTQYF.